Each of the 13 T cell receptor beta chains below was sequenced from the same sample in a study of CD8 T cells in Susac syndrome. RNA in amounts of about 0.5 to 1 ug was reverse transcribed with random hexamers. TCRdb re-derived calls from the immunoSEQ multiplex PCR reads in MiXCR, one entry per CDR3 protein. Seen here are about 300,000 distinct CDR3 sequences, approximately 85% observed once, and the top ten hold 0.21%. Material: CD8+ T cells from PBMCs. The receptors originated from a human donor with multiple sclerosis.

The rearrangement joins TRBV7-9 to TRBJ1-2; D remains ambiguous. Germline V lookup: CDR1 SEHNR, CDR2 FQNEAQ (reference sequence). The CDR3 loop spans 13 amino acids. V lost 1 base, J lost 4 bases, and 7 bases lay in between. The CDR3 bases are TGTGCCAGCAGCTTAGGGACGCCCTATGGCTACACCTTC. Amino acid sequence: CASSLGTPYGYTF.

J is TRBJ1-5 and V is TRBV7-9, with 8 bases matching TRBD1. Germline V lookup: CDR1 SEHNR, CDR2 FQNEAQ (reference sequence). V dropped 3 bases and J dropped 1; count of bases not matched to a gene: 8. The CDR3 is made up of 17 amino acids. The CDR3 DNA follows: TGTGCCAGCAGCTTCGAGCAGGGGGCCCTAAGCAATCAGCCCCAGCATTTT. This translates into CASSFEQGALSNQPQHF.

The chain employs TRBV9 and TRBJ2-7; D possibly corresponds to TRBD1 (5 bases). Trimming stripped 0 bases from V and 2 bases from J, with 9 bases between. The CDR3 covers 14 residues. The germline gives CDR1 SGDLS, CDR2 YYNGEE. CDR3 DNA: TGTGCCAGCAGCGTAGAAGGGGTTCCCTACGAGCAGTACTTC. The encoded protein is CASSVEGVPYEQYF.

The chain uses TRBV5-1 and TRBJ2-1; 12 nucleotides align to TRBD2. Germline values: CDR1 SGHRS, CDR2 YFSETQ. This CDR3 comprises 20 residues. J lost 6 bases, V lost 1 base, and 17 bases had no gene match. The DNA of the CDR3 is TGCGCCAGCAGCTTGACACTAGCGGGAGGCCTAACACTACCTCTCAATGAGCAGTTCTTC. Its protein is CASSLTLAGGLTLPLNEQFF. The full variable domain, rest sourced from reference TRBV5-1 and TRBJ2-1, is KAGVTQTPRYLIKTRGQQVTLSCSPISGHRSVSWYQQTPGQGLQFLFEYFSETQRNKGNFPGRFSGRQFSNSRSEMNVSTLELGDSALYLCASSLTLAGGLTLPLNEQFFGPGTRLTVL.

The gene calls are TRBV20-1 and TRBJ2-1; D is perhaps TRBD2 (6 bases). CDR1 DFQATT and CDR2 SNEGSKA come from the germline V gene (reference sequence). This CDR3 contains 14 residues. V was clipped by 5 bases and J by 2 bases, with 13 bases between them. Written as DNA, the CDR3 is TGCAGTGCTTTAGCGGATGGCACCTACAATGAGCAGTTCTTC. Translation gives CSALADGTYNEQFF.

The chain carries TRBV3-1 and TRBJ2-7; D is unclear. Germline V gene data show CDR1 as LGHDT and CDR2 as YNNKEL (reference sequence). V lost 0 bases to trimming and J lost 3 bases, with 6 bases between them. The CDR3 has 13 amino acids. The CDR3 DNA is TGTGCCAGCAGCCAAGAGTCTTTCTACGAGCAGTACTTC. Translation gives CASSQESFYEQYF.

The chain has TRBV20-1 and TRBJ2-7, with a possible D match to TRBD2 (5 bases). Trimming cost V 1 base and J 3 bases, with 10 bases left between them. The V gene's germline CDR1 is DFQATT and CDR2 SNEGSKA (reference sequence). The CDR3 length is 13 residues. The CDR3 loop is CSARAGLDYEQYF. In nucleotides, the CDR3 is TGCAGTGCTAGAGCAGGACTCGACTACGAGCAGTACTTC.

This chain joins TRBV25-1 and TRBJ1-3, with TRBD1 identical over 7 bases. V was pared by 8 bases and J by 4 bases, with 8 bases of the junction left unmatched. CDR1 is MGHDK, CDR2 SYGVNS, per germline. This CDR3 is 14 amino acids long. CDR3 bases: TGTGCCAGCTCCCGACAGGGTTCAGGAAACACCATATATTTT. Protein sequence: CASSRQGSGNTIYF.

This chain links TRBV10-1 with TRBJ2-2; tentative D call: TRBD1 (5 bases). The length of the CDR3 is 16 residues. V lost 4 bases to trimming and J lost 6 bases, with 18 bases between them. The germline V gene has CDR1 WNHNN and CDR2 SYGVQD (reference sequence). In DNA form, the CDR3 reads TGCGCCAGCAGTGCGAGTCGACAGCTCGGCCCCGGGGAGCTGTTTTTT. Protein product: CASSASRQLGPGELFF.

This clonotype has only one observation. The chain couples TRBV11-1 to TRBJ2-1; a weak D match, TRBD2 (5 bases). This CDR3 is built from 20 residues. The germline V and J ends were trimmed by 0 bases and 2 bases, with 23 bases remaining between them. Per germline, CDR1 SGHAT and CDR2 FQDESV (reference sequence). The CDR3 DNA reads TGTGCCAGCAGCTTAGCCCACCCTACCGGGATCCTGTGGCCCTACAATGAGCAGTTCTTC. Translation gives CASSLAHPTGILWPYNEQFF.

V usage is TRBV27 and J usage is TRBJ2-2; D not certain. The V gene's germline CDR1 is MNHEY and CDR2 SMNVEV (reference sequence). V was pared by 6 bases and J by 1 base, with 9 bases between. This CDR3 contains 14 residues. CDR3 residues: CASRDELNTGELFF. CDR3 DNA: TGTGCCAGCAGGGACGAGTTGAACACCGGGGAGCTGTTTTTT.

V gene TRBV29-1 combines with J gene TRBJ1-4; D gene uncertain. V lost 6 bases and J lost 6, with 11 bases in between. Germline V CDR1 and CDR2: SQVTM, ANQGSEA. The CDR3 consists of 12 residues. The CDR3, as DNA: TGCAGCGTCTTCCTCTCCGATGAAAAACTGTTTTTT. This sequence encodes CSVFLSDEKLFF.

This chain connects TRBV10-3 to TRBJ2-1; D is unresolved. CDR3 length: 14 amino acids. V gave up 6 bases and J gave up 1 base, with 10 bases separating them. Per the germline V gene, CDR1 is ENHRY and CDR2 is SYGVKD. The CDR3 DNA sequence: TGTGCCATCAGCTCGCAAGGGTCCTACAATGAGCAGTTCTTC. This sequence encodes CAISSQGSYNEQFF.